This T cell receptor (beta chain) was sequenced for a study of T cells after yellow fever vaccination. TCRdb reprocessed the 5' RACE reads with MiXCR, giving one entry per CDR3 protein. The sample records about 550,000 distinct CDR3 sequences, about a fifth being singletons. The CDR3 runs to 17 residues. The ends lost 5 bases at V and 4 bases at J; junction bases unmatched: 12. From germline, CDR1 is SEHNR and CDR2 FQNEAQ (reference sequence). The chain couples TRBV7-9 to TRBJ2-1, with 9 bases aligning to TRBD2. The source material was PBMCs, sampled 15 days after the yellow fever booster vaccination. This TCR derives from a man aged 25-45 years who received the YFV17D yellow fever vaccine. The CDR3 sequence: CASSTGGLAGDYNEQFF. CDR3 sequence (DNA): TGTGCCAGCAGCACTGGGGGACTAGCTGGGGATTACAATGAGCAGTTCTTC.